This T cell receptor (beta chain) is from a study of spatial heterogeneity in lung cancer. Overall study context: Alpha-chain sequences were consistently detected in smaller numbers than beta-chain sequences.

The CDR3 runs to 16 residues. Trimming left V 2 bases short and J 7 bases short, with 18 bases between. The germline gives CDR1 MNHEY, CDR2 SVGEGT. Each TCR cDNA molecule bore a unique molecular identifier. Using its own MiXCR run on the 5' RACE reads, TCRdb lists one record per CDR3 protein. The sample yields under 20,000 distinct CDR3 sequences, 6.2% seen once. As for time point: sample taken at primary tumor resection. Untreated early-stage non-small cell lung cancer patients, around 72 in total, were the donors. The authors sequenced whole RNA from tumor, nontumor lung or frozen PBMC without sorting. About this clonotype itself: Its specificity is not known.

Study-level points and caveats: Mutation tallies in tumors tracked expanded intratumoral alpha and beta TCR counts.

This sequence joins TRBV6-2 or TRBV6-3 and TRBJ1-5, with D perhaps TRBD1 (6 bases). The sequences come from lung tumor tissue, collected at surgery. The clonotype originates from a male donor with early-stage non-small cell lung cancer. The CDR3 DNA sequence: TGTGCCAGCAGTTACGGGGGGGCCGGGGATTGGCAGCCCCAGCATTTT. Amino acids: CASSYGGAGDWQPQHF.